What follows are 29 T cell receptor beta chains derived from one specimen sequenced in a study of vaccination effects on CD4 cells after COVID-19. The assay was immunoSEQ multiplex PCR, and TCRdb's table has in-frame clones only and misses some. The sample includes tens of thousands of clones, 70% to 85% of them seen just once. After expansion with viral peptide pools in the ViraFEST assay, antigen-specific CD4+ T cells were sequenced. Once cultured for approximately eleven days, the cells underwent separation to obtain CD4+ T cells. Participants completed two doses of the BNT162b2 or mRNA-1273 vaccine. Which antigens these TCRs recognize remains unknown. Sequencing was performed on CD4+ T cells from PBMCs cultured with HCoV-229E spike peptides, taken after COVID-19 vaccination. These receptors were taken from a human donor who received a COVID-19 vaccine.

V and J are TRBV18 and TRBJ2-6; a possible D gene is TRBD2 (6 bases). Germline V gene sequence: CDR1 KGHSH, CDR2 LQKENI. Trimming took off 4 bases at V and 0 bases at J, with 22 bases between the two ends. This CDR3 has 20 residues. CDR3 loop: CASSRTAGGDFFSGANVLTF. As DNA, the CDR3 is TGTGCCAGCTCACGAACTGCAGGTGGGGACTTCTTCTCTGGGGCCAACGTCCTGACTTTC.

This clone was counted between two and nine times. The chain combines TRBV2 with TRBJ1-6, with unresolved D. This CDR3 has 15 amino acids. Germline lookup yields CDR1 SNHLY and CDR2 FYNNEI. V shed 3 bases and J shed 7 bases, with 13 bases lying between them. The CDR3: CASSEDLAPNSPLHF. The CDR3 coding sequence is TGTGCCAGCAGTGAGGACCTAGCCCCGAATTCACCCCTCCACTTT.

This clone turned up a few times. This chain joins TRBV19 and TRBJ2-5; D unclear. Trimming stripped 0 bases from V and 5 bases from J, with 13 bases between. The CDR3 extends over 15 amino acids. The germline V gene has CDR1 LNHDA and CDR2 SQIVND (reference sequence). CDR3: CASSIDRTYRETQYF. In DNA, the CDR3 is TGTGCCAGTAGTATAGATCGAACATATAGGGAGACCCAGTACTTC.

The gene calls are TRBV6-5 and TRBJ1-2; the match to TRBD1 covers 7 bases. Per germline, CDR1 MNHEY and CDR2 SVGAGI. The CDR3 is 10 residues long. The V and J ends lost 9 bases and 8 bases, in that order; junction bases with no gene match: 3. The CDR3 region is CARYRGGYTF. The DNA of the CDR3 is TGTGCCAGATACAGGGGAGGCTACACCTTC.

This clone has just a few counts. The chain recombines TRBV6-2 or TRBV6-3 with TRBJ1-1, with TRBD1 matching 8 bases. The germline gives CDR1 MNHEY, CDR2 SVGEGT. The CDR3 loop spans 16 amino acids. J lost 1 base, V lost 4 bases, and 8 bases had no gene match. Written as DNA, the CDR3 is TGTGCCAGCAGTTCCCACTCCCAGGGGGCGAACACTGAAGCTTTCTTT. Its translation: CASSSHSQGANTEAFF.

This clone appeared once. CDR3 bases: TGTGCCAGCAGTTACCGGACAGGGGTTAATTCACCCCTCCACTTT. Amino acid sequence: CASSYRTGVNSPLHF. The V call is TRBV6-5, the J call TRBJ1-6; TRBD1 matches 9 bases. CDR3 length equals 15 residues. The junction had 2 bases not matched to a gene; V was cut back by 2 bases and J by 6 bases. CDR1 and CDR2 from the germline V gene are MNHEY and SVGAGI.

V gene TRBV6-1 combines with J gene TRBJ1-1; D is unresolved. V lost 2 bases to trimming and J lost 0 bases, with 10 bases between them. The CDR3 sequence is 15 residues long. Germline V gene lookup returns CDR1 MNHNS and CDR2 SASEGT. CDR3: CASSEFRSMNTEAFF. The CDR3 DNA reads TGTGCCAGCAGTGAATTTCGGAGTATGAACACTGAAGCTTTCTTT.

The chain carries TRBV24-1 and TRBJ1-2; weak D call: TRBD1 (5 bases). Trimming removed 1 base from V and 6 bases from J, with 14 bases in between. The germline gives CDR1 KGHDR, CDR2 SFDVKD. The CDR3 has 15 amino acids. The CDR3 region is CATSDLPRGTDGYTF. CDR3 in DNA: TGTGCCACCAGTGATTTACCACGGGGGACCGATGGCTACACCTTC.

The chain is built from TRBV4-1 and TRBJ2-3, with D perhaps TRBD2 (5 bases). This CDR3 is built from 17 residues. V dropped 1 base and J dropped 6 bases, with 20 bases sitting between them. Germline values: CDR1 MGHRA, CDR2 YSYEKL. The CDR3: CASSQVLVRVQGDTQYF. Here the CDR3 DNA reads TGCGCCAGCAGCCAAGTGCTGGTGCGGGTACAAGGGGATACGCAGTATTTT.

The V and J genes are TRBV5-1 and TRBJ2-5; 10 bases line up with TRBD2. This CDR3 has 17 amino acids. The germline V gene encodes CDR1 SGHRS and CDR2 YFSETQ. V dropped 0 bases and J dropped 2; count of bases not matched to a gene: 7. The CDR3: CASSLALGLAAQETQYF. For the CDR3, the DNA is TGCGCCAGCAGCTTGGCCCTCGGACTAGCGGCACAAGAGACCCAGTACTTC.

The chain has TRBV28 and TRBJ2-1; 9 bases map to TRBD2. There are 15 residues in the CDR3. The V gene end was trimmed by 3 bases and the J gene end by 7 bases; junction bases not matched to a gene: 7. CDR1 and CDR2 (germline): MDHEN, SYDVKM. CDR3 region: CASSLGRGGRNEQFF. The CDR3 region has the DNA TGTGCCAGCAGTTTGGGGCGGGGGGGCCGAAATGAGCAGTTCTTC.

The chain employs TRBV15 and TRBJ2-7, with D uncertain. In germline, CDR1 is LNHNV, CDR2 YYDKDF (reference sequence). The CDR3 contains 13 residues. V was shortened by 0 bases and J by 3 bases, with 6 bases between the two germline ends. The DNA for the CDR3 is TGTGCCACCAGCAGAGACGGTAACTACGAGCAGTACGTC. This sequence encodes CATSRDGNYEQYV.

In its sample, this clone was seen once. V is TRBV19 and J is TRBJ1-1; 7 nucleotides match TRBD1. V dropped 3 bases and J dropped 3; count of bases not matched to a gene: 1. CDR1 and CDR2 from the germline V gene are LNHDA and SQIVND (reference sequence). There are 13 residues in the CDR3. CDR3 region: CASSIGTDTEAFF. The CDR3, as DNA: TGTGCCAGTAGTATCGGGACAGACACTGAAGCTTTCTTT. Full variable domain (rest looked up from reference TRBV19 and TRBJ1-1): DGGITQSPKYLFRKEGQNVTLSCEQNLNHDAMYWYRQDPGQGLRLIYYSQIVNDFQKGDIAEGYSVSREKKESFPLTVTSAQKNPTAFYLCASSIGTDTEAFFGQGTRLTVV.

In the case of this clone: An end of the junction differs from the germline gene, which may be a read error. V and J are TRBV5-1 and TRBJ2-2; TRBD1 or TRBD2 may be the D gene (5 bases each). The CDR3 contains 16 residues. CDR1 and CDR2 (germline): SGHRS, YFSETQ. This chain's CDR3 is CASSLGRAQNTGELFF. CDR3 DNA sequence: TGCGCCAGCAGTTTGGGACGCGCCCAGAACACCGGGGAGCTGTTTTTT.

This clone was detected only once. The chain couples TRBV11-2 to TRBJ2-5; D tentatively fits TRBD1 or TRBD2 (6 bases each). This CDR3 comprises 15 residues. CDR1 SGHAT and CDR2 FQNNGV come from the germline V gene. V lost 7 bases and J lost 4, with 19 bases in between. The CDR3 sequence: CASTLRVGGRETQYF. The CDR3 nucleotides read TGTGCCAGCACTCTCCGTGTGGGGGGCAGAGAGACCCAGTACTTC. Combining the CDR3 with reference TRBV11-2 and TRBJ2-5 gives the whole variable domain EAGVAQSPRYKIIEKRQSVAFWCNPISGHATLYWYQQILGQGPKLLIQFQNNGVVDDSQLPKDRFSAERLKGVDSTLKIQPAKLEDSAVYLCASTLRVGGRETQYFGPGTRLLVL.

The chain couples TRBV5-6 to TRBJ1-6; D call uncertain. This CDR3 is built from 15 residues. Germline assignment: CDR1 SGHDT and CDR2 YYEEEE. V lost 0 bases to trimming and J lost 6 bases, with 10 bases between them. The CDR3 loop reads CASSLVSQSNSPLHF. DNA of the CDR3: TGTGCCAGCAGCTTGGTATCGCAGAGTAATTCACCCCTCCACTTT.

This clone was detected only a few times. The rearrangement links TRBV11-3 to TRBJ2-1, with a weak D call TRBD1 (5 bases). The germline V gene has CDR1 SGHNT and CDR2 YENEEA. Trimming pared 4 bases from V and 8 bases from J, leaving 12 bases between. The CDR3 is 13 residues long. The DNA of the CDR3 is TGTGCCAGCAGCTCGAAAGGGGTTGATGAGCAGTTCTTC. The encoded protein is CASSSKGVDEQFF.

This clone was observed once. Within the sample, other DNA sequences also encode this same CDR3. V usage is TRBV18 and J usage is TRBJ2-1; tentative D call: TRBD2 (6 bases). With 2 bases removed from V and 4 bases from J, the gap between germline ends came to 12 bases. The CDR3 runs to 15 residues. Germline CDR1 is KGHSH and CDR2 is LQKENI. This CDR3 reads CASSPAGTGYNEQFF. For the CDR3, the DNA is TGTGCCAGCTCACCAGCGGGGACTGGATACAATGAGCAGTTCTTC.

The genes are TRBV6-2 or TRBV6-3 and TRBJ2-2; 9 nucleotides align to TRBD2. Germline values: CDR1 MNHEY, CDR2 SVGEGT. Germline trimming cut 0 bases from V and 3 bases from J; bases unmatched to any gene: 11. This CDR3 contains 19 residues. CDR3 region: CASSYSPGSSGGYTGELFF. The CDR3 DNA sequence: TGTGCCAGCAGTTACTCCCCGGGGAGTAGCGGGGGTTACACCGGGGAGCTGTTTTTT.

This clone was found once. V and J are TRBV5-1 and TRBJ1-5; TRBD1 matches 9 bases. Germline CDR1 reads SGHRS; CDR2 reads YFSETQ. V was pared by 3 bases and J by 4 bases, with 5 bases of the junction left unmatched. The CDR3 runs to 15 residues. The CDR3 nucleotides read TGCGCCAGCAGCTGGACAGGGGCTGTTAATCAGCCCCAGCATTTT. Its translation: CASSWTGAVNQPQHF.

This clone was observed a single time. The rearrangement links TRBV29-1 to TRBJ1-1; D not certain. The CDR3 loop spans 13 amino acids. Trimming cost V 6 bases and J 4 bases, with 15 bases left between them. In germline, CDR1 is SQVTM, CDR2 ANQGSEA. Here the CDR3 reads CSVTGLVRTEAFF. CDR3 DNA: TGCAGCGTGACCGGTTTAGTGCGCACTGAAGCTTTCTTT.

This clone was seen a handful of times. The rearrangement joins TRBV5-1 to TRBJ2-2; weak D call: TRBD2 (6 bases). The CDR3 totals 16 residues. Trimming cost V 2 bases and J 6 bases, with 17 bases left between them. Germline V gene lookup returns CDR1 SGHRS and CDR2 YFSETQ. Written as DNA, the CDR3 is TGCGCCAGCAGCTTCGTTATAGTCGGGAGCCCCGGGGAGCTGTTTTTT. Translated: CASSFVIVGSPGELFF.

The V gene is TRBV2, the J gene TRBJ2-7, with 7 bases aligning to TRBD1. Germline CDR1 is SNHLY and CDR2 is FYNNEI. The junction had 4 bases not matched to a gene; V was cut back by 6 bases and J by 2 bases. The CDR3 has 13 residues. The CDR3 nucleotides are TGTGCCAGCAGCCCAACAGGGGCCTACGAGCAGTACGTC. Translation gives CASSPTGAYEQYV.

The chain combines TRBV4-1 with TRBJ2-1; the match to TRBD1 covers 7 bases. V was clipped by 3 bases and J by 4 bases; unmatched bases: 9. Germline-derived CDR1 and CDR2 are MGHRA and YSYEKL. This CDR3 is built from 16 residues. DNA of the CDR3: TGCGCCAGCAGCCAGGCCGGGACAGCGGAGTACAATGAGCAGTTCTTC. Its translation: CASSQAGTAEYNEQFF.

The gene calls are TRBV18 and TRBJ2-5; a weak D match, TRBD2 (6 bases). Trimming shortened V by 0 bases and J by 2 bases, and 10 bases separated the two germline ends. The CDR3 contains 15 residues. Per the germline V gene, CDR1 is KGHSH and CDR2 is LQKENI. The CDR3 reads CASSPPWRGQETQYF. In DNA form, the CDR3 reads TGTGCCAGCTCACCACCGTGGAGGGGACAAGAGACCCAGTACTTC.

The chain recombines TRBV30 with TRBJ1-6; perhaps TRBD1 as D (5 bases). The CDR3 covers 15 residues. The germline V gene encodes CDR1 GTSNPN and CDR2 SVGIG (reference sequence). V lost 1 base and J lost 7, with 14 bases in between. The CDR3 here is CAWSGQGGGNSPLHF. In DNA form, the CDR3 reads TGTGCCTGGAGTGGGCAGGGAGGAGGGAATTCACCCCTCCACTTT.

The rearrangement links TRBV30 to TRBJ1-5; D unclear. Germline CDR1 and CDR2: GTSNPN and SVGIG (reference sequence). Between the trimmed V and J ends, which lost 3 bases and 3 bases, there was a span of 15 bases. This CDR3 comprises 15 residues. The chain's CDR3 is CAWRVSGRVNQPQHF. In nucleotides, the CDR3 is TGTGCCTGGAGAGTCAGCGGAAGGGTCAATCAGCCCCAGCATTTT. The full variable domain, its missing parts supplied by reference TRBV30 and TRBJ1-5, is SQTIHQWPATLVQPVGSPLSLECTVEGTSNPNLYWYRQAAGRGLQLLFYSVGIGQISSEVPQNLSASRPQDRQFILSSKKLLLSDSGFYLCAWRVSGRVNQPQHFGDGTRLSIL.

This chain links TRBV2 with TRBJ1-2; D is unclear. CDR3 length equals 13 residues. Germline V gene sequence: CDR1 SNHLY, CDR2 FYNNEI. The V end lost 3 bases, the J end lost 6 bases, and 11 bases lay between the germline ends. The CDR3 DNA is TGTGCCAGCAGTGAGGGTAGGGAGGATGGCTACACCTTC. Amino acids: CASSEGREDGYTF.

The rearrangement uses TRBV2 and TRBJ2-2; a weak D match, TRBD2 (6 bases). This CDR3 spans 14 amino acids. CDR1 is SNHLY, CDR2 FYNNEI, per germline. With 5 bases removed from V and 4 bases from J, the gap between germline ends came to 11 bases. Here the CDR3 reads CASSRRGGTGELFF. For the CDR3, the DNA is TGTGCCAGCAGTCGACGGGGAGGCACCGGGGAGCTGTTTTTT.